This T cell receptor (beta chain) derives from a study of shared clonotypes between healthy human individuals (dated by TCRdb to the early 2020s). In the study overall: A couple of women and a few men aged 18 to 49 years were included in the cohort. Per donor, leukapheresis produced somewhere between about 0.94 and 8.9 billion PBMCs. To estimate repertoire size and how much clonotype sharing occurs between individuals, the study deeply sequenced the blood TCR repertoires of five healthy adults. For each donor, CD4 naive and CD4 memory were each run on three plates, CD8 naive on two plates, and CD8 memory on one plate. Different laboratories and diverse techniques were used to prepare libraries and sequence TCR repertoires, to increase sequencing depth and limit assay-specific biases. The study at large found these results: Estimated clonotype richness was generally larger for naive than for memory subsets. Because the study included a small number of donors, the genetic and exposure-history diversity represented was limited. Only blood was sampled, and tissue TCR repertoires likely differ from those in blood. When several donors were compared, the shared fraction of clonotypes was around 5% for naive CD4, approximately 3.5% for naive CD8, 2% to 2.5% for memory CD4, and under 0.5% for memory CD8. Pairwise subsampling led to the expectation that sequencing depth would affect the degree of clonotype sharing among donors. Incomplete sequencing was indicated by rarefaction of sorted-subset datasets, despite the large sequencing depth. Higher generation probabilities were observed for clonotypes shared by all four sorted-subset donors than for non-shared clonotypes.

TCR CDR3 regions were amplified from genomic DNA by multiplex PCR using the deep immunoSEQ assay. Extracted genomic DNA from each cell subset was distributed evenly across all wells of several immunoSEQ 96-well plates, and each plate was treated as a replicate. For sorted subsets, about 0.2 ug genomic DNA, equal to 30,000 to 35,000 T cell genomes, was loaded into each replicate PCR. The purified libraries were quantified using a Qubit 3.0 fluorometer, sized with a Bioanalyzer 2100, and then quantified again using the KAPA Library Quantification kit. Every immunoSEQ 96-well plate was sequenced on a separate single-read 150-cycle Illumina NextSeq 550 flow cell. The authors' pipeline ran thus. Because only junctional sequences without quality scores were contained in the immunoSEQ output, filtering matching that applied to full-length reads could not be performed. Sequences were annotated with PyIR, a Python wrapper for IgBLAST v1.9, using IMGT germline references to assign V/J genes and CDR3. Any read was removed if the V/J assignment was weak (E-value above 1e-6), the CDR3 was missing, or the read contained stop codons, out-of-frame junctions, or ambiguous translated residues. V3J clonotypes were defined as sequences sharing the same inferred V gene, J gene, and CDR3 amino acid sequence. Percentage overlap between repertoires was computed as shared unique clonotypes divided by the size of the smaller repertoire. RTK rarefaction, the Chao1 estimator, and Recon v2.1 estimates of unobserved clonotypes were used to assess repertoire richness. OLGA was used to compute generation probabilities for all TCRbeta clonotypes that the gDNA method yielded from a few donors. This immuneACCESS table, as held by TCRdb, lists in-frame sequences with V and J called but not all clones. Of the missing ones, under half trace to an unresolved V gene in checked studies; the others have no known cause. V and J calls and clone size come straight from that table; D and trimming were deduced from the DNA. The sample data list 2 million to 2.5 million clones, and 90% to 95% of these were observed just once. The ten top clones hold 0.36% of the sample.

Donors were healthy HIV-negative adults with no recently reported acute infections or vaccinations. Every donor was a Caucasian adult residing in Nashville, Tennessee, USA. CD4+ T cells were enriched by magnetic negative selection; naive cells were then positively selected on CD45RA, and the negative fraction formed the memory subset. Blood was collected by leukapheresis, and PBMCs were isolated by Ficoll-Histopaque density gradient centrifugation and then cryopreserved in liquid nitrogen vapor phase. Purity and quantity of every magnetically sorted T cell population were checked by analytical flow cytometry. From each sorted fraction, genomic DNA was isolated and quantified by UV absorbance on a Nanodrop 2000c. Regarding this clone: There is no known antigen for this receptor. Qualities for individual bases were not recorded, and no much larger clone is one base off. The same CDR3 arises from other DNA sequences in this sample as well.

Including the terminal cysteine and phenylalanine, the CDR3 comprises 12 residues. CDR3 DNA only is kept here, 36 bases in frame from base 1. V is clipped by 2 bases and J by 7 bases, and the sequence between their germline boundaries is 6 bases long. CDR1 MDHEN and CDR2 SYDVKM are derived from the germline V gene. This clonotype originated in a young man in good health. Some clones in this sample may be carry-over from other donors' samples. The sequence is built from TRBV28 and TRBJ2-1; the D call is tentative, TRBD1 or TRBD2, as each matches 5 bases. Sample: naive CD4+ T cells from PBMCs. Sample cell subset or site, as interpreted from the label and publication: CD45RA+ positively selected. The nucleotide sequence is TGTGCCAGCAGTTTAGGGGGAAATGAGCAGTTCTTC. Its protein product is CASSLGGNEQFF.